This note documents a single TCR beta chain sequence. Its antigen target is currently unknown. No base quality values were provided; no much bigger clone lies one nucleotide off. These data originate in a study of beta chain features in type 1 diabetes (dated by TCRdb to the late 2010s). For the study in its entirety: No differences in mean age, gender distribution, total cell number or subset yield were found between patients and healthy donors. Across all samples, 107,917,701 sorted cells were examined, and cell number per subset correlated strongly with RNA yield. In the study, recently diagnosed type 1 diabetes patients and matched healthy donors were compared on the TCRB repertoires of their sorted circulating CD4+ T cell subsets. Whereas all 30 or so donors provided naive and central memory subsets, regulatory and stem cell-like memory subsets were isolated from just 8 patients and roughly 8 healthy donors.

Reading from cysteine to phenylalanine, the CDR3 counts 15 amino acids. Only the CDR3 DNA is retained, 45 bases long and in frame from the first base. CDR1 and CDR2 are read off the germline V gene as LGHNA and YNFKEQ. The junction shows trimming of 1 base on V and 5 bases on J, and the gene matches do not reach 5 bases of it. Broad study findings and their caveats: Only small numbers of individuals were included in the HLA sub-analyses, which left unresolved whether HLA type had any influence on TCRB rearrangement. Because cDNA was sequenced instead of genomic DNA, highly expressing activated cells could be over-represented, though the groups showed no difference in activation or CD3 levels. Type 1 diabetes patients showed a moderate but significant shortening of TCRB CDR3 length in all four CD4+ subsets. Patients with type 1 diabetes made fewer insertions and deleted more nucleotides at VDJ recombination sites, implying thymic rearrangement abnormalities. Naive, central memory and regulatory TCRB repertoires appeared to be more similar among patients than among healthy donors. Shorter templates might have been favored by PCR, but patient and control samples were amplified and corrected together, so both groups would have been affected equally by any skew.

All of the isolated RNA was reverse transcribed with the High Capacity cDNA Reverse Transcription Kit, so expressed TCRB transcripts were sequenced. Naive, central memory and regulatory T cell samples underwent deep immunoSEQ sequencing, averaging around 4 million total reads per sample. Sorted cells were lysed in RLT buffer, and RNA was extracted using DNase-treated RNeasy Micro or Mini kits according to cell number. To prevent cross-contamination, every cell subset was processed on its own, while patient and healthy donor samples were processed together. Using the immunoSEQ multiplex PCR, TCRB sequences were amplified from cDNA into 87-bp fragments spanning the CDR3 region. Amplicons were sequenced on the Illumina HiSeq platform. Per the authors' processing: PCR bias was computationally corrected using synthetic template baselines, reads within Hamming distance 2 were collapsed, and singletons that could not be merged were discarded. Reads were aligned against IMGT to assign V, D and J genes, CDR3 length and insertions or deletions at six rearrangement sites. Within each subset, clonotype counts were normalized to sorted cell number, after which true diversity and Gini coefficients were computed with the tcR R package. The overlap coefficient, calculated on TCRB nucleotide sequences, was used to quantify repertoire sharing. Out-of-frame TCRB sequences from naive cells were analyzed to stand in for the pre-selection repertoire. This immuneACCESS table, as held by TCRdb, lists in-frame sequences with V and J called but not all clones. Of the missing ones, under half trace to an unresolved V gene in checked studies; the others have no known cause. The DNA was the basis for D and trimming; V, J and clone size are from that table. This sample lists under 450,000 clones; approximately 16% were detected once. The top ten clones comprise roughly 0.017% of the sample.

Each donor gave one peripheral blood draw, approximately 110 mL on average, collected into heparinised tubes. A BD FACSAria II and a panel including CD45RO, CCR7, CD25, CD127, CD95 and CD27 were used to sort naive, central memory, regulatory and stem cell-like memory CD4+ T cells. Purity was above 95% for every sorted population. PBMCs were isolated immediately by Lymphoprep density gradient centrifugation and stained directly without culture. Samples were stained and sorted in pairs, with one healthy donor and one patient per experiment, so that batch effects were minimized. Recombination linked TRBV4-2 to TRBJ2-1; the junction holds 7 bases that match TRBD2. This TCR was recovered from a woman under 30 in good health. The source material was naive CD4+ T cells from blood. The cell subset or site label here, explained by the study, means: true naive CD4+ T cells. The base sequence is TGTGCCAGCAGCCAAGTAGGGACTACCGACAATGAGCAGTTCTTC. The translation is CASSQVGTTDNEQFF.